These 27 T cell receptor beta chains originate from one sample sequenced in a study of blood T cell repertoires in COVID-19. Libraries were prepared by immunoSEQ multiplex PCR; TCRdb keeps only in-frame clonotypes and omits some of them. The repertoire holds some 450,000 clones, with roughly 90% as singletons. Input material: peripheral blood. Every receptor here comes from a man aged 18 to 30 with COVID-19, enrolled during active disease.

The chain carries TRBV11-2 and TRBJ2-5; 14 bases fit TRBD2. Germline CDR1 reads SGHAT; CDR2 reads FQNNGV. V lost 5 bases and J lost 1; bases outside the gene matches: 3. The CDR3 spans 16 residues. The CDR3 DNA follows: TGTGCCAGCAGCCCGGGGACTAGCGGGGGCCAAGAGACCCAGTACTTC. Translation: CASSPGTSGGQETQYF.

V and J are TRBV27 and TRBJ1-3; unclear D gene. In germline, CDR1 is MNHEY, CDR2 SMNVEV (reference sequence). V lost 3 bases to trimming and J lost 2 bases, with 8 bases between them. The CDR3 sequence is 14 residues long. CDR3 nucleotides: TGTGCCAGCAGTTTCGGGGTTCCTGGAAACACCATATATTTT. Protein: CASSFGVPGNTIYF.

The chain combines TRBV6-2 or TRBV6-3 with TRBJ1-4, with TRBD1 matching 7 bases. Germline assignment: CDR1 MNHEY and CDR2 SVGEGT. This CDR3 comprises 15 residues. V dropped 4 bases and J dropped 5; count of bases not matched to a gene: 7. This chain's CDR3 is CASSSPTGPNEKLFF. DNA of the CDR3: TGTGCCAGCAGTTCTCCGACAGGGCCAAATGAAAAACTGTTTTTT.

The rearrangement uses TRBV24-1 and TRBJ1-2; no firm D call. The V gene's germline CDR1 is KGHDR and CDR2 SFDVKD. This CDR3 has 11 residues. Trimming pared 7 bases from V and 6 bases from J, leaving 8 bases between. CDR3 protein: CATSRGNGYTF. The DNA for the CDR3 is TGTGCCACCAGCCGAGGTAATGGCTACACCTTC.

The chain is built from TRBV2 and TRBJ2-2, with 7 bases fitting TRBD2. V lost 6 bases and J lost 6; bases outside the gene matches: 10. The CDR3 is 15 amino acids. Germline V gene sequence: CDR1 SNHLY, CDR2 FYNNEI. CDR3: CASRSGGGIAGELFF. The CDR3, as DNA: TGTGCCAGCAGGTCAGGCGGGGGTATCGCCGGGGAGCTGTTTTTT.

The CDR3 reads CASSAGGQTKVTDTQYF. The CDR3 nucleotides read TGTGCCAGCAGTGCGGGGGGACAAACTAAAGTCACAGATACGCAGTATTTT. The gene calls are TRBV2 and TRBJ2-3; D perhaps matches TRBD2 (7 bases). V lost 4 bases and J lost 2, with 19 bases in between. The CDR3 is 17 residues long. CDR1 is SNHLY, CDR2 FYNNEI, per germline.

Only one count was recorded for this clone. V and J are TRBV7-3 and TRBJ2-7, with 7 bases identical to TRBD2. The CDR3 is made up of 13 amino acids. The junction had 4 bases not matched to a gene; V was cut back by 2 bases and J by 6 bases. Germline V CDR1 and CDR2: SGHTA, FQGTGA. The CDR3 sequence: CASSLLTGGEQYF. As DNA, the CDR3 is TGTGCCAGCAGCTTACTAACGGGGGGCGAGCAGTACTTC.

This rearrangement joins TRBV6-5 to TRBJ2-5; TRBD1 matches 9 bases. CDR3 length: 13 amino acids. Germline V gene sequence: CDR1 MNHEY, CDR2 SVGAGI. V dropped 7 bases and J dropped 5; count of bases not matched to a gene: 5. The DNA of the CDR3 is TGTGCCAGCAAAAAAGGACAGGGGGAGACCCAGTACTTC. It is translated as CASKKGQGETQYF.

The genes are TRBV7-9 and TRBJ2-5; D remains unclear. V shed 1 base and J shed 5 bases, with 8 bases lying between them. This CDR3 comprises 13 residues. CDR1 SEHNR and CDR2 FQNEAQ come from the germline V gene (reference sequence). The CDR3: CASSLVNRETQYF. Here the CDR3 DNA reads TGTGCCAGCAGCTTAGTTAATCGGGAGACCCAGTACTTC.

J is TRBJ1-5 and V is TRBV27; tentatively, D is TRBD1 (6 bases). The CDR3 has 15 residues. Looked up from germline, CDR1 is MNHEY and CDR2 is SMNVEV (reference sequence). Trimming removed 6 bases at V and 2 bases at J, with 14 bases between. CDR3 loop: CASRATGRGNQPQHF. The CDR3 DNA reads TGTGCCAGCAGAGCTACAGGGAGGGGCAATCAGCCCCAGCATTTT.

The rearrangement joins TRBV19 to TRBJ2-1; D gene unclear. This CDR3 has 16 residues. Between the trimmed V and J ends, which lost 1 base and 1 base, there was a span of 11 bases. Germline CDR1 is LNHDA and CDR2 is SQIVND (reference sequence). CDR3: CASSIVTGGSYNEQFF. The CDR3 DNA follows: TGTGCCAGTAGTATAGTCACGGGTGGATCCTACAATGAGCAGTTCTTC.

The chain links TRBV10-1 to TRBJ1-1; D possibly corresponds to TRBD1 (6 bases). The V gene lost 4 bases and the J gene lost 4 bases, with 13 bases spanning the gap. CDR3 size: 14 residues. Per the germline V gene, CDR1 is WNHNN and CDR2 is SYGVQD (reference sequence). The CDR3 here is CASSAQGRGTEAFF. For the CDR3, the DNA is TGCGCCAGCAGTGCACAGGGTAGGGGCACTGAAGCTTTCTTT.

The chain is built from TRBV19 and TRBJ1-6; 10 nucleotides line up with TRBD1. Germline V gene lookup returns CDR1 LNHDA and CDR2 SQIVND (reference sequence). The CDR3 covers 15 residues. V lost 5 bases and J lost 7; bases outside the gene matches: 5. The CDR3 spells CASSYLTGGNSPLHF. The DNA for the CDR3 is TGTGCCAGTAGTTACCTGACAGGGGGCAATTCACCCCTCCACTTT. The full variable domain, in which reference TRBV19 and TRBJ1-6 provide the parts outside the CDR3, is DGGITQSPKYLFRKEGQNVTLSCEQNLNHDAMYWYRQDPGQGLRLIYYSQIVNDFQKGDIAEGYSVSREKKESFPLTVTSAQKNPTAFYLCASSYLTGGNSPLHFGNGTRLTVT.

The V gene is TRBV10-3, the J gene TRBJ2-1, with D possibly TRBD1 on 6 matching bases. This CDR3 is built from 11 residues. Looked up from germline, CDR1 is ENHRY and CDR2 is SYGVKD. Trimming took 6 bases from V and 11 from J, leaving 11 bases between them. For the CDR3, the DNA is TGTGCCATCAGCCCAGGGGACCAGCAGTTCTTC. This codes for CAISPGDQQFF.

This chain links TRBV19 with TRBJ2-3, with TRBD2 identical over 12 bases. CDR1 LNHDA and CDR2 SQIVND come from the germline V gene (reference sequence). The CDR3 length is 18 residues. The trim removed 10 bases at V and 0 bases at J, leaving 14 bases unmatched. The CDR3 DNA reads TGTGCCACCTCGTCACTAGCGGGAGGAGAAGAAAGCACAGATACGCAGTATTTT. Residues: CATSSLAGGEESTDTQYF.

About this clone itself: This sample also contains other DNA sequences that code for the same CDR3. This chain joins TRBV6-5 and TRBJ1-2; TRBD1 agrees at 8 bases. Germline assignment: CDR1 MNHEY and CDR2 SVGAGI. The CDR3 is made up of 14 amino acids. The V and J ends lost 2 bases and 7 bases, in that order; junction bases with no gene match: 6. The DNA of the CDR3 is TGTGCCAGCAGTTACACAGGACAGGGAAGTGGCTACACCTTC. Translating it yields CASSYTGQGSGYTF.

This rearrangement joins TRBV12-5 to TRBJ2-2; 10 bases agree with TRBD2. CDR3 length: 19 amino acids. CDR1 is LGHNT, CDR2 FRNRAP, per germline. With 2 bases clipped from V and 3 bases from J, the junction kept 12 bases outside the gene matches. As DNA, the CDR3 is TGTGCTAGTGGTTTGAGGTCGCATAGCGGGGGGAGACACACCGGGGAGCTGTTTTTT. Translating it yields CASGLRSHSGGRHTGELFF.

The J gene is TRBJ2-3, the V gene TRBV3-1 (or the pseudogene TRBV3-2); TRBD2 agrees at 11 bases. Germline-derived CDR1 and CDR2 are LGHDT and YNNKEL (reference sequence). V gave up 1 base and J gave up 2 bases; unmatched junction bases: 8. This CDR3 has 18 residues. The DNA for the CDR3 is TGTGCCAGCAGCCAAGTGGTAGCGGGGGGGTACTCCACAGATACGCAGTATTTT. It specifies CASSQVVAGGYSTDTQYF.

The chain combines TRBV7-8 with TRBJ2-4; D possibly corresponds to TRBD1 (6 bases). The CDR3 length is 18 residues. V was pared by 6 bases and J by 0 bases, with 21 bases between. CDR1 is SGHVS, CDR2 FQNEAQ, per germline. The DNA for the CDR3 is TGTGCCAGCAGTCCAGGGCGATGGGGGCGCGAAGCCAAAAACATTCAGTACTTC. Amino acid sequence: CASSPGRWGREAKNIQYF.

The chain recombines TRBV18 with TRBJ2-1, with TRBD1 identical over 8 bases. V shed 6 bases and J 7 bases; nucleotides not matched to a gene: 11. The CDR3 spans 15 residues. Germline V gives CDR1 KGHSH, CDR2 LQKENI. Here the CDR3 DNA reads TGTGCCAGCTCGCCGGACAGGGCGGCCGGGAATGAGCAGTTCTTC. Amino acid sequence: CASSPDRAAGNEQFF.

About this clone: Relative to the germline gene, one junction end is altered; a read error may explain this. The chain employs TRBV27 and TRBJ2-7, with D perhaps TRBD1 or TRBD2 (8 bases each). CDR1 is MNHEY, CDR2 SMNVEV, per germline (reference sequence). This CDR3 contains 16 residues. Here the CDR3 reads CASSLSGGQGANEQYF. For the CDR3, the DNA is TGTGCCAGCAGTCTATCGGGGGGGCAGGGGGCTAACGAGCAGTACTTC.

CDR3 protein: CASSVSAFSEKLFF. DNA of the CDR3: TGTGCCAGCAGTGTTTCAGCTTTTAGCGAAAAACTGTTTTTT. V gene TRBV2 combines with J gene TRBJ1-4; D is uncertain. The CDR3 runs 14 residues. The V end lost 4 bases, the J end lost 8 bases, and 14 bases lay between the germline ends. From germline, CDR1 is SNHLY and CDR2 FYNNEI.

The J gene is TRBJ2-6, the V gene TRBV4-1; the match to TRBD1 covers 8 bases. Germline CDR1 reads MGHRA; CDR2 reads YSYEKL. CDR3 size: 17 residues. The V segment lost 1 base and the J segment 2 bases; nucleotides outside the gene matches: 4. The CDR3 nucleotides read TGCGCCAGCAGCCAAGCTCTGGACAGGGCTGGGGCCAACGTCCTGACTTTC. It codes for CASSQALDRAGANVLTF.

This rearrangement joins TRBV14 to TRBJ2-7, with D maybe TRBD2 (6 bases). The CDR3 extends over 15 amino acids. V lost 4 bases to trimming and J lost 5 bases, with 18 bases between them. Germline CDR1 and CDR2: SGHDN and FVKESK. For the CDR3, the DNA is TGTGCCAGCAGCCTTCAAGCGGGTACTTGGAACGAGCAGTACTTC. Protein: CASSLQAGTWNEQYF.

The chain combines TRBV3-1 (or the pseudogene TRBV3-2) with TRBJ2-1; D is undetermined. With 4 bases removed from V and 14 bases from J, the gap between germline ends came to 15 bases. CDR1 and CDR2 (germline): LGHDT, YNNKEL (reference sequence). This CDR3 is 12 amino acids long. The CDR3 bases are TGTGCCAGCAGCCGCACGGCTTCCGAGGAGTTCTTC. Translation gives CASSRTASEEFF.

V and J are TRBV4-2 and TRBJ2-2, with 7 bases aligning to TRBD1. The CDR3 is 18 amino acids. CDR1 and CDR2 from the germline V gene are LGHNA and YNFKEQ. V gave up 2 bases and J gave up 5 bases; unmatched junction bases: 14. CDR3 protein: CASSQPDRVTAWTGELFF. CDR3 DNA sequence: TGTGCCAGCAGCCAACCCGACAGGGTGACTGCGTGGACCGGGGAGCTGTTTTTT.

The chain couples TRBV5-4 to TRBJ2-3, with a possible D match to TRBD1 (8 bases). Trimming left V 4 bases short and J 5 bases short, with 20 bases between. The CDR3 spans 16 residues. Germline V gene sequence: CDR1 SGHNT, CDR2 YYREEE (reference sequence). The CDR3 loop reads CASSQQQGGAEDTQYF. The CDR3 coding sequence is TGTGCCAGCAGCCAGCAACAGGGGGGGGCAGAAGATACGCAGTATTTT. Drawing the rest from reference TRBV5-4 and TRBJ2-3, the complete variable domain is ETGVTQSPTHLIKTRGQQVTLRCSSQSGHNTVSWYQQALGQGPQFIFQYYREEENGRGNFPPRFSGLQFPNYSSELNVNALELDDSALYLCASSQQQGGAEDTQYFGPGTRLTVL.